This record looks at one T cell receptor beta chain sequence and its context. This clonotype was seen many times. Its antigen specificity is not known. No base-level quality is on record; no much larger clone is a single base apart. The data were produced on an Illumina HiSeq 1500. TCRdb trimmed the raw reads at Q25, called clones with MiXCR and kept productive beta chains. Every CDR3 protein is listed once, alongside the most common genes and DNA of its rows. The sample yields some 390,000 distinct CDR3 sequences; 15% to 20% were counted once. The top ten constitute 7.5% to 9.5% of the sample. This sample is part of a study of T cell repertoires in cytomegalovirus infection (dated by TCRdb to about 2019). Some background on the complete study: Donor HLA type was relevant to the analysis, as public TCR beta signatures indicated carriage of CMV infection together with the matching HLA type.

What the work shows at the level of the full study, not this receptor alone: The ex vivo response was dominated by HLA-C-restricted CMV-specific TCR beta clonotypes, and the single most frequent clonotype in two of eight donors was supplied by these HLA-C-restricted clonotypes. Carriers of CMV infection plus the relevant HLA type were discriminated by the cumulative frequency of public TCR beta family members in the study cohort and in an independent approximately 360-donor cohort.

The specimen was PBMCs. This sequence originates from a human donor in good health (CMV status not recorded). Some clones in this sample may be carry-over from other donors' samples.

CDR3 protein: CASSLQAVTDTQYF. The nucleotide sequence is TGTGCCAGCAGCTTACAAGCGGTCACAGATACGCAGTATTTT. The chain is encoded by TRBV7-2 joined to TRBJ2-3; the D gene is perhaps TRBD2, from 5 matching bases. Cut back by 2 bases and 2 bases, the V and J ends lie 8 bases apart. Taken from cysteine to phenylalanine, the CDR3 has 14 residues. Of all the DNA, just the CDR3 is kept, 42 bases in frame from base 1. The germline V gene encodes CDR1 SGHTA and CDR2 FQGNSA.